This T cell receptor (beta chain) was captured by sequencing in a study of T cell responses to AZD1222 COVID-19 vaccine. Study context: Whether given at about 4 or about 12 weeks, second doses were pooled. Findings and caveats of the study: Clonal diversity may have been underestimated, and the donors were mostly white British, with more females than males. Targeting of unmutated variant regions was reportedly seen in nearly half of spike-specific TCRs.

In its sample, this clone was seen once. Its antigen is as yet unknown. Germline lookup yields CDR1 SGHDT and CDR2 YYEEEE. Trimming pared 0 bases from V and 5 bases from J, leaving 12 bases between. The CDR3 has 16 amino acids. The assay was immunoSEQ multiplex PCR, and TCRdb's table has in-frame clones only and misses some. This sample yields tens of thousands of clones, of which roughly 89% are seen a single time; roughly 2.3% belongs to the top ten. The clonotype comes from an adult in good health. The starting material was peripheral blood, obtained on day 0 of AZD1222 vaccination. The rearrangement links TRBV5-6 to TRBJ1-6; D perhaps matches TRBD1 (6 bases). The CDR3 coding sequence is TGTGCCAGCAGCTTGGTGGGGGGGCCAAATAATTCACCCCTCCACTTT. It translates to CASSLVGGPNNSPLHF.